The 25 T cell receptor beta chains given below trace back to one sample, sequenced in a study of esophageal squamous cell carcinoma under preoperative chemotherapy (dated by TCRdb to the late 2010s). The sample's time point label is to be understood as: before preoperative PTX-NDP chemotherapy. The library was made by PCR. Data came from a HiSeq X Ten. In TCRdb, the public reads were trimmed at Q25 with fastp and aligned with MiXCR, with productive beta chains retained. Each CDR3 protein appears once, grouped with its most common genes and DNA. Present in this sample are around 29,000 distinct CDR3 sequences, roughly 50% of which were seen just once. Approximately 12% of the sample is in the top ten clones. Sampling was conducted from a patient given preoperative chemotherapy. These TCRs come from a human donor with esophageal squamous cell carcinoma. The donor label of this sample is uncertain.

The chain employs TRBV18 and TRBJ2-5; D is unclear. The CDR3 loop spans 13 amino acids. Germline V CDR1 and CDR2: KGHSH, LQKENI. The V end lost 5 bases, the J end lost 5 bases, and 12 bases lay between the germline ends. The DNA for the CDR3 is TGTGCCAGCTCAAGTCGCGTTGACGAGACCCAGTACTTC. Translating gives CASSSRVDETQYF.

The chain couples TRBV7-2 to TRBJ2-3; tentative D call: TRBD1 (8 bases). With the DNA end fitting TRBJ2-7 better, the J assignment may be wrong. The CDR3 is made up of 16 amino acids. Looked up from germline, CDR1 is SGHTA and CDR2 is FQGNSA. Here the CDR3 reads CASRPQGGRGTDMQYF. The CDR3 DNA follows: TGTGCCAGCCGCCCACAGGGGGGGAGAGGCACAGACATGCAGTACTTC.

The rearrangement links TRBV15 to TRBJ2-7; 9 nucleotides match TRBD2. Per germline, CDR1 LNHNV and CDR2 YYDKDF (reference sequence). The CDR3 has 15 amino acids. V was pared by 0 bases and J by 5 bases, with 5 bases of the junction left unmatched. The CDR3 bases are TGTGCCACCAGCAGAGAGGCTAGCGGGATCCACGAGCAGTACTTC. It specifies CATSREASGIHEQYF.

This clonotype was seen a handful of times. The genes are TRBV6-1 and TRBJ2-1; 8 bases map to TRBD1. CDR1 is MNHNS, CDR2 SASEGT, per germline. This CDR3 spans 14 amino acids. J gave up 10 bases and V 1 base, and 6 bases lay outside the gene matches. CDR3 region: CASSEGTGGSEQFF. CDR3 DNA sequence: TGTGCCAGCAGTGAAGGCACAGGGGGGAGCGAGCAGTTCTTC.

The table lists this clonotype with many counts. V usage is TRBV7-3 and J usage is TRBJ2-3; D is unresolved. Trimming pared 8 bases from V and 2 bases from J, leaving 8 bases between. Germline V gene sequence: CDR1 SGHTA, CDR2 FQGTGA. The CDR3 runs to 12 residues. The CDR3 bases are TGTGCCAGCTCCGGCCTCACAGATACGCAGTATTTT. Protein product: CASSGLTDTQYF.

This clonotype was counted only a few times. The chain links TRBV6-1 to TRBJ2-3; possible D gene TRBD1, 6 bases. Trimming pared 8 bases from V and 0 bases from J, leaving 12 bases between. The CDR3 is 14 amino acids. CDR1 and CDR2 (germline): MNHNS, SASEGT. DNA of the CDR3: TGTGCCAGCCGAAGGACAGAAAGCACAGATACGCAGTATTTT. This encodes CASRRTESTDTQYF.

The chain has TRBV7-2 and TRBJ2-5, with 7 positions matching TRBD2. Germline loops: CDR1 SGHTA, CDR2 FQGNSA. The CDR3 is 15 amino acids. V trimming: 9 bases; J trimming: 11 bases; junction bases outside the gene matches: 21. For the CDR3, the DNA is TGTGCCAGGGGCCCCTCGGGCCGGGGGGAAGATACGCAGTACTTC. Its protein product is CARGPSGRGEDTQYF. The full variable domain, its missing parts supplied by reference TRBV7-2 and TRBJ2-5, is GAGVSQSPSNKVTEKGKDVELRCDPISGHTALYWYRQSLGQGLEFLIYFQGNSAPDKSGLPSDRFSAERTGGSVSTLTIQRTQQEDSAVYLCARGPSGRGEDTQYFGPGTRLLVL.

This clonotype has a single count. One junction end does not reproduce the germline sequence, and a read error may be involved. The chain joins TRBV7-2 to TRBJ2-3, with D possibly being TRBD1 or TRBD2 (7 bases each). The CDR3 is 16 amino acids. Germline CDR1 SGHTA, CDR2 FQGNSA. The CDR3 DNA follows: TGTGCCAGCAGCGGGCTCGGGGGGAGTGGGACAGAGACCCAGTATTTC. Translating it yields CASSGLGGSGTETQYF.

This clonotype has a count of ten or more. A much larger clonotype is one base distant, so this may be a read error. V gene TRBV6-1 combines with J gene TRBJ2-1; D is tentatively TRBD1 or TRBD2 (6 bases each). With 3 bases removed from V and 13 bases from J, the gap between germline ends came to 13 bases. Germline CDR1 reads MNHNS; CDR2 reads SASEGT. The CDR3 runs to 12 residues. As DNA, the CDR3 is TGTGCCAGCAGTGACGGGGGCGAGACCCAGTTCTTC. This gives the protein CASSDGGETQFF.

CDR3 bases: TGCAGTGCTAGGGGTAGCGGGAATCCCCAAGAGACCCAGTACTTC. This sequence encodes CSARGSGNPQETQYF. The gene calls are TRBV20-1 and TRBJ2-5; 8 nucleotides align to TRBD2. The CDR3 extends over 15 amino acids. With 3 bases clipped from V and 1 base from J, the junction kept 7 bases outside the gene matches. CDR1 is DFQATT and CDR2 is SNEGSKA in the germline V gene (reference sequence).

In its sample, this clonotype was seen many times. The chain uses TRBV12-3 or TRBV12-4 and TRBJ2-1, with D tentatively TRBD2 (5 bases). The CDR3 consists of 13 residues. Trimming pared 3 bases from V and 13 bases from J, leaving 16 bases between. CDR3 protein: CASSFDPGNIQFF. In DNA, the CDR3 is TGTGCCAGCAGTTTCGATCCGGGAAACATTCAGTTCTTC.

The rearrangement links TRBV7-8 to TRBJ2-3, with a weak D call TRBD2 (6 bases). Germline CDR1 and CDR2: SGHVS and FQNEAQ. The CDR3 loop spans 17 amino acids. The V gene lost 6 bases and the J gene lost 0 bases, with 19 bases spanning the gap. The CDR3 reads CASRFMAGTASTDTQYF. The CDR3 nucleotides read TGTGCCAGCAGATTTATGGCCGGGACTGCGAGCACAGATACGCAGTATTTT. The full variable domain, in which reference TRBV7-8 and TRBJ2-3 provide the parts outside the CDR3, is GAGVSQSPRYKVAKRGQDVALRCDPISGHVSLFWYQQALGQGPEFLTYFQNEAQLDKSGLPSDRFFAERPEGSVSTLKIQRTQQEDSAVYLCASRFMAGTASTDTQYFGPGTRLTVL.

V gene TRBV7-8 combines with J gene TRBJ2-7; D is unclear. Germline CDR1 and CDR2: SGHVS and FQNEAQ. V was cut by 5 bases and J by 3 bases, with 23 bases left in between. The CDR3 runs to 17 residues. This CDR3 reads CASSTPTKDRLSYEQYF. In DNA form, the CDR3 reads TGTGCCAGCAGCACCCCCACCAAGGACCGATTGAGCTACGAGCAGTACTTC.

The chain is built from TRBV5-4 and TRBJ2-6; weak D call: TRBD2 (6 bases). The germline CDR1 and CDR2 sequences are SGHNT and YYREEE (reference sequence). The CDR3 runs to 15 residues. V lost 3 bases, J lost 2 bases, and 9 bases lay in between. The DNA for the CDR3 is TGTGCCAGCAGCTCGGGGAGGACTGGGGCCAACGTCCTGACTTTC. It translates to CASSSGRTGANVLTF.

A word on this clonotype: A read error is possible here, since a much larger clone lies one base away. This chain joins TRBV7-2 and TRBJ2-1; no definite D call. Matching the DNA end better, TRBJ2-7 makes the J call doubtful. Per germline, CDR1 SGHTA and CDR2 FQGNSA. The CDR3 totals 11 residues. CDR3 in amino acids: CASSLRWEQYF. The DNA of the CDR3 is TGTGCCAGCAGCTTAAGGTGGGAGCAGTACTTC.

Details on this clonotype: The CDR3 ends on some other residue instead of the conserved phenylalanine or tryptophan, so this is likely a read error. It is unclear where the CDR3 begins or ends on the DNA, so no DNA is shown, and the CDR3 is as TCRdb lists it. The CDR3 here is CASSSQSLGETQLS. The genes are TRBV7-8 and TRBJ2-5. Looked up from germline, CDR1 is SGHVS and CDR2 is FQNEAQ. The CDR3 is 14 amino acids long, termini counted.

In its sample, this clonotype was seen many times. The chain carries TRBV6-5 and TRBJ2-6; D may match TRBD1 or TRBD2 (5 bases each). Germline V gives CDR1 MNHEY, CDR2 SVGAGI. The CDR3 covers 19 residues. Trimming took off 2 bases at V and 2 bases at J, with 19 bases between the two ends. Here the CDR3 DNA reads TGTGCCAGCAGTTACGCCAGCCGGGGCCCGTTCACTGGGGCCAACGTCCTGACTTTC. This sequence encodes CASSYASRGPFTGANVLTF.

A word on this clonotype: The germline gene is not matched at one end of the junction; a read error may be the cause. This chain links TRBV7-2 with TRBJ2-3; perhaps D is TRBD1 or TRBD2 (6 bases each). The length of the CDR3 is 15 residues. Germline V gives CDR1 SGHTA, CDR2 FQGNSA. The CDR3 loop is CAGGTGGSSQDTQYF. The CDR3 nucleotides read TGTGCCGGGGGCACCGGGGGCAGCTCGCAAGATACCCAGTACTTT.

The chain links TRBV27 to TRBJ2-5; TRBD1 matches 11 bases. The J call may not be correct, given that the DNA end is closer to TRBJ2-7. The CDR3 consists of 15 residues. From germline, CDR1 is MNHEY and CDR2 SMNVEV (reference sequence). CDR3 amino acids: CASRSPGQGVYEQYF. Here the CDR3 DNA reads TGTGCCAGCAGATCCCCGGGACAGGGGGTTTACGAGCAGTACTTC.

This clonotype showed up many times. The chain carries TRBV11-2 and TRBJ2-1, with 8 bases fitting TRBD1. Trimming removed 0 bases from V and 9 bases from J; junction bases left unmatched: 1. This CDR3 contains 13 residues. CDR1 is SGHAT, CDR2 FQNNGV, per germline. The chain's CDR3 is CASSLDGTGEQFF. The CDR3, as DNA: TGTGCCAGCAGCTTAGACGGGACAGGTGAGCAGTTCTTC.

Points on this clonotype: At one of its ends the junction is not consistent with the germline gene, which may arise from a read error. The rearrangement uses TRBV7-6 and TRBJ2-3; D is unclear. CDR1 SGHVS and CDR2 FNYEAQ come from the germline V gene. The CDR3 length is 15 residues. CDR3 sequence (DNA): TGTGCCATGGGCTTACCGGCTGCGAGCACAGAGAAGCAGTTTTTT. This encodes CAMGLPAASTEKQFF.

The chain is built from TRBV7-3 and TRBJ2-5, with TRBD2 matching 9 bases. Losses at the gene ends were 3 bases for V and 11 bases for J; bases not matched to a gene: 19. Germline V gene data show CDR1 as SGHTA and CDR2 as FQGTGA. This CDR3 comprises 17 residues. The CDR3 region has the DNA TGTGCCAGCAGCTTGGGACCGGCGGGAGGGGACAAAAACACTCAGTACTTC. Translated: CASSLGPAGGDKNTQYF.

This clonotype was found many times. The genes are TRBV6-1 and TRBJ2-1, with 8 bases matching TRBD2. The CDR3 spans 14 residues. Germline V gene data show CDR1 as MNHNS and CDR2 as SASEGT. J was trimmed by 10 bases and V by 8 bases; bases with no gene match: 13. CDR3 DNA sequence: TGTGCCAGCGGACTAGCTTCACGGGCCTACGAGCAGTTCTTC. It yields the protein CASGLASRAYEQFF.

This clonotype was observed at least ten times. The rearrangement links TRBV7-3 to TRBJ2-5, with D possibly matching TRBD1 (6 bases). There are 13 residues in the CDR3. Germline values: CDR1 SGHTA, CDR2 FQGTGA. Trimming left V 2 bases short and J 11 bases short, with 15 bases between. The DNA of the CDR3 is TGTGCCAGCAGCTTAGGGACATACAATGAGCAGTACTTC. Encoded protein: CASSLGTYNEQYF.

The chain uses TRBV7-2 and TRBJ2-2; no definite D call. Germline CDR1 reads SGHTA; CDR2 reads FQGNSA. Trimming took off 5 bases at V and 5 bases at J, with 6 bases between the two ends. The CDR3 runs to 12 residues. Here the CDR3 DNA reads TGTGCCAGCAGCCACGGGACCGGGGAGCTGTTTTTT. Translation: CASSHGTGELFF.